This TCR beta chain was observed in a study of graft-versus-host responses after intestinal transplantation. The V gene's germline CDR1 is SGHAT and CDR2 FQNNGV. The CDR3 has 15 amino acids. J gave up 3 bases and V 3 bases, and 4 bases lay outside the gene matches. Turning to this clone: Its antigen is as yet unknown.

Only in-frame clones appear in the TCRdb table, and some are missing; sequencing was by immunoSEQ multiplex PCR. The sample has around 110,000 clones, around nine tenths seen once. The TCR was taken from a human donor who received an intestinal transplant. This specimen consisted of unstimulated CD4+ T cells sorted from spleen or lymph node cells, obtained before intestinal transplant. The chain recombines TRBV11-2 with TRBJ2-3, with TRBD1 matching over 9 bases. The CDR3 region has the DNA TGTGCCAGCAGCTTTCGGGGACAGGGTACAGATACGCAGTATTTT. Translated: CASSFRGQGTDTQYF.